Listed here are 10 T cell receptor beta chains from one sample, sequenced in a study of blood T cells in healthy people across ages. Alongside a J-beta primer mix, a sample-barcoded 5' primer served in a second PCR lasting roughly 7 to 12 cycles. Using its own MiXCR run on the 5' RACE reads, TCRdb lists one record per CDR3 protein. The table records 700,000 to 950,000 distinct CDR3 sequences, more than 45% of them present only once. Sequences were obtained from blood. The receptors stem from a young man in good health.

The chain couples TRBV5-1 to TRBJ2-7; 10 nucleotides agree with TRBD2. CDR1 is SGHRS and CDR2 is YFSETQ in the germline V gene. J gave up 10 bases and V 4 bases, and 11 bases lay outside the gene matches. The CDR3 is made up of 14 amino acids. The CDR3: CASSTGLAAKPQYF. In nucleotides, the CDR3 is TGCGCCAGCAGCACCGGACTAGCGGCAAAGCCACAGTACTTC.

The V call is TRBV30, the J call TRBJ2-7; possibly TRBD2 for D (6 bases). Germline CDR1 reads GTSNPN; CDR2 reads SVGIG (reference sequence). V dropped 4 bases and J dropped 2 bases, with 15 bases sitting between them. The CDR3 loop spans 14 amino acids. DNA for the CDR3: TGTGCCTGGACGCGGGCTGGCGGGACCTACGAGCAGTACTTC. It specifies CAWTRAGGTYEQYF.

This chain joins TRBV6-6 and TRBJ1-5; 7 bases align to TRBD1. Germline V gene lookup returns CDR1 MNHNY and CDR2 SVGAGI (reference sequence). The CDR3 runs 14 residues. Trimming took 6 bases from V and 3 from J; bases not matched to a gene: 5. The chain's CDR3 is CASRPTGNNQPQHF. CDR3 DNA sequence: TGTGCCAGCAGACCGACAGGGAACAATCAGCCCCAGCATTTT.

This clonotype was counted only a few times. J is TRBJ1-2 and V is TRBV20-1; D unresolved. The CDR3 is 13 residues long. Germline V gene sequence: CDR1 DFQATT, CDR2 SNEGSKA (reference sequence). V was trimmed by 1 base and J by 8 bases, leaving 14 bases between them. The CDR3 DNA reads as TGCAGTGCTAGAGGGCCCCTTACTTGGGGCTACACCTTC. Translating it yields CSARGPLTWGYTF.

The rearrangement uses TRBV20-1 and TRBJ2-7; D is perhaps TRBD2 (5 bases). Per the germline V gene, CDR1 is DFQATT and CDR2 is SNEGSKA (reference sequence). The CDR3 consists of 16 residues. V was pared by 5 bases and J by 7 bases, with 27 bases between. DNA for the CDR3: TGCAGTGCTGAGGATGCTCGATCGGGAATAGGCGAAGAGCAGTACTTC. Translating it yields CSAEDARSGIGEEQYF.

The rearrangement links TRBV11-2 to TRBJ2-1; D not resolved. The J call may be faulty, since TRBJ2-7 better matches the DNA end. The CDR3 is 15 amino acids. Germline V gene sequence: CDR1 SGHAT, CDR2 FQNNGV. The CDR3 sequence is CASSLDASVWGEQYF. The CDR3, as DNA: TGTGCCAGCAGCTTAGACGCCTCGGTATGGGGTGAGCAGTACTTC.

This clonotype turned up a few times. The genes are TRBV20-1 and TRBJ1-6, with a possible D match to TRBD1 (6 bases). CDR3 length: 14 amino acids. V lost 4 bases and J 10 bases, leaving 17 bases between the germline ends. Looked up from germline, CDR1 is DFQATT and CDR2 is SNEGSKA (reference sequence). The CDR3 nucleotides are TGCAGTGCTAACTCAGGGGACGACAAATCACCCCTCCACTTT. Translating it yields CSANSGDDKSPLHF.

V is TRBV11-2 and J is TRBJ2-1; no clear D. CDR1 SGHAT and CDR2 FQNNGV come from the germline V gene. The CDR3 has 17 residues. Trimming removed 1 base from V and 0 bases from J, with 13 bases in between. CDR3 loop: CASSLGTVSSSYNEQFF. CDR3 nucleotides: TGTGCCAGCAGCTTAGGTACGGTCTCGAGCTCCTACAATGAGCAGTTCTTC. Filled out from reference TRBV11-2 and TRBJ2-1, the complete variable domain reads EAGVAQSPRYKIIEKRQSVAFWCNPISGHATLYWYQQILGQGPKLLIQFQNNGVVDDSQLPKDRFSAERLKGVDSTLKIQPAKLEDSAVYLCASSLGTVSSSYNEQFFGPGTRLTVL.

This clonotype was picked up one time. This chain joins TRBV6-2 or TRBV6-3 and TRBJ2-7; the D is unclear. Per germline, CDR1 MNHEY and CDR2 SVGEGT. The germline V and J ends were trimmed by 6 bases and 8 bases, with 14 bases remaining between them. The CDR3 runs to 12 residues. The CDR3 nucleotides read TGTGCCAGCAGGACGGCTATCCGCAAGCAGTACTTC. Its translation: CASRTAIRKQYF.

J is TRBJ2-5 and V is TRBV2; D uncertain. Judging by the DNA end, TRBJ2-7 fits better; the J call may be wrong. The germline V gene has CDR1 SNHLY and CDR2 FYNNEI. This CDR3 region has 16 residues. CDR3 in amino acids: CASRHKVGLKNYEQYF. The CDR3 DNA reads TGTGCCAGCAGGCATAAGGTTGGATTAAAAAACTACGAGCAGTACTTC.